Below are 10 T cell receptor beta chains sequenced from a single sample in a study of high-grade serous ovarian cancer treatment subgroups. Profiled with immunoSEQ multiplex PCR; TCRdb holds only in-frame clones, not every one. The sample includes nearly 15,000 clones, 80% to 90% of them seen just once. Tumor tissue was taken before any definitive surgery or chemotherapy was given. Source material: tumor tissue. Every receptor here comes from a human donor with high-grade serous ovarian cancer.

The V and J genes are TRBV23-1 and TRBJ1-2; D remains unclear. TRBV23-1 carries the ORF label, with uncertain function. The CDR3 is 10 residues long. V dropped 8 bases and J dropped 7 bases, with 8 bases sitting between them. The CDR3 sequence: CASCGVGYTF. In DNA form, the CDR3 reads TGCGCCAGCTGCGGGGTTGGCTACACCTTC.

The gene calls are TRBV5-6 and TRBJ2-7; D gene uncertain. V was trimmed by 4 bases and J by 2 bases, leaving 13 bases between them. The CDR3 loop spans 14 amino acids. Germline loops: CDR1 SGHDT, CDR2 YYEEEE. The CDR3 coding sequence is TGTGCCAGCAGCATTTCAAGGGTTCCCTACGAGCAGTACTTC. Amino acids: CASSISRVPYEQYF.

The chain uses TRBV7-9 and TRBJ1-6; 9 bases map to TRBD1. The CDR3 runs 14 residues. The junction had 10 bases not matched to a gene; V was cut back by 5 bases and J by 14 bases. CDR1 and CDR2 from the germline V gene are SEHNR and FQNEAQ (reference sequence). The CDR3 bases are TGTGCCAGCAGCGGTCGGGACAGGGAGGGATCCCTCCACTTT. Translating it yields CASSGRDREGSLHF.

This clone was seen only a few times. The chain is built from TRBV27 and TRBJ1-6; D is possibly TRBD1 (5 bases). From germline, CDR1 is MNHEY and CDR2 SMNVEV (reference sequence). V was cut by 2 bases and J by 8 bases, with 10 bases left in between. CDR3 length: 14 residues. CDR3 bases: TGTGCCAGCAGTTTAACAGGACCCCATTCACCCCTCCACTTT. Translation gives CASSLTGPHSPLHF.

The rearrangement links TRBV5-4 to TRBJ1-2, with 10 bases fitting TRBD1. Per the germline V gene, CDR1 is SGHNT and CDR2 is YYREEE (reference sequence). V shed 1 base and J 2 bases; nucleotides not matched to a gene: 2. This CDR3 spans 15 amino acids. The DNA for the CDR3 is TGTGCCAGCAGCTTGCAGGGACAGGGGAACTATGGCTACACCTTC. Translation gives CASSLQGQGNYGYTF.

The chain has TRBV28 and TRBJ2-3; 8 bases match TRBD2. The CDR3 is made up of 17 amino acids. J gave up 6 bases and V 4 bases, and 15 bases lay outside the gene matches. The V gene's germline CDR1 is MDHEN and CDR2 SYDVKM. In nucleotides, the CDR3 is TGTGCCAGCAGTTACTCTTTCAAAGCGGGGGCCGGTGATACGCAGTATTTT. It translates to CASSYSFKAGAGDTQYF. The whole variable domain, filled in from reference TRBV28 and TRBJ2-3, reads DVKVTQSSRYLVKRTGEKVFLECVQDMDHENMFWYRQDPGLGLRLIYFSYDVKMKEKGDIPEGYSVSREKKERFSLILESASTNQTSMYLCASSYSFKAGAGDTQYFGPGTRLTVL.

The rearrangement links TRBV4-3 to TRBJ2-7; the D is unclear. Germline assignment: CDR1 LGHNA and CDR2 YSLEER. Trimming removed 3 bases from V and 9 bases from J, with 12 bases in between. This CDR3 region has 12 residues. The CDR3 bases are TGCGCCAGCAGCCACATATCGGGTCGGCAGTACTTC. This sequence encodes CASSHISGRQYF.

This chain connects TRBV28 to TRBJ2-1, with D unclear. V shed 9 bases and J shed 2 bases, with 8 bases lying between them. In germline, CDR1 is MDHEN, CDR2 SYDVKM. The CDR3 length is 12 residues. The CDR3 region has the DNA TGTGCCAGTTTGGCAGCCTACAATGAGCAGTTCTTC. Amino acids: CASLAAYNEQFF.

V usage is TRBV7-9 and J usage is TRBJ2-5; D uncertain. The end of the DNA is better explained by TRBJ2-7, so the J call may be wrong. Germline V gene lookup returns CDR1 SEHNR and CDR2 FQNEAQ (reference sequence). This CDR3 contains 14 residues. The CDR3 here is CASSLLTSGYEQYF. The CDR3 DNA sequence: TGTGCCAGCAGCTTACTAACAAGTGGCTACGAGCAGTACTTC.

The rearrangement links TRBV5-4 to TRBJ2-4, with 8 positions matching TRBD1. V was clipped by 6 bases and J by 7 bases; unmatched bases: 15. The germline CDR1 and CDR2 sequences are SGHNT and YYREEE (reference sequence). This CDR3 has 16 amino acids. The CDR3 loop reads CASTWGPSGTGNIQYF. The CDR3 nucleotides are TGTGCCAGCACCTGGGGCCCTTCCGGGACAGGTAACATTCAGTACTTC.